The next 17 T cell receptor beta chains were all read from a single sample in a study of cytomegalovirus exposure and HLA in healthy donors. The PCR made use of 60 Vbeta and 13 Jbeta primers. Assay used: immunoSEQ multiplex PCR; TCRdb lists only in-frame clones, some missing. The sample shows about 130,000 clones, about 74% of them seen only once. The sequenced material came from PBMCs. The receptors come from a man aged 25 to 45 in good health and CMV-seronegative.

The chain recombines TRBV4-1 with TRBJ2-3; 11 bases map to TRBD1. J gave up 1 base and V 6 bases, and 9 bases lay outside the gene matches. Germline V CDR1 and CDR2: MGHRA, YSYEKL. This CDR3 spans 17 amino acids. The CDR3 is CASRQPRDRGGTDTQYF. CDR3 coding DNA: TGCGCCAGCAGGCAACCCCGGGACAGGGGGGGCACAGATACGCAGTATTTT.

With regard to this clone: The same CDR3 also results from other DNA sequences found in this sample. The chain uses TRBV5-6 and TRBJ1-2; 9 nucleotides agree with TRBD1. Losses at the gene ends were 4 bases for V and 3 bases for J; bases not matched to a gene: 4. Germline loops: CDR1 SGHDT, CDR2 YYEEEE. This CDR3 has 14 residues. CDR3 nucleotides: TGTGCCAGCAGCCACAGGACAGGGGACTATGGCTACACCTTC. Its translation is CASSHRTGDYGYTF.

This sequence joins TRBV19 and TRBJ2-3; 7 positions match TRBD1. The CDR3 loop spans 18 amino acids. Trimming removed 4 bases from V and 1 base from J; junction bases left unmatched: 14. CDR1 LNHDA and CDR2 SQIVND come from the germline V gene (reference sequence). The CDR3 here is CASSNRDRFRLGTDTQYF. The CDR3 DNA is TGTGCCAGTAGTAACCGGGACAGATTTCGTTTGGGCACAGATACGCAGTATTTT.

V gene TRBV5-1 combines with J gene TRBJ2-7; 8 bases map to TRBD2. Germline-derived CDR1 and CDR2 are SGHRS and YFSETQ. Germline trimming cut 9 bases from V and 0 bases from J; bases unmatched to any gene: 11. The CDR3 extends over 15 amino acids. The CDR3 sequence: CAMGDSGNSSYEQYF. The CDR3 DNA reads TGCGCCATGGGAGATAGCGGGAACTCCTCCTACGAGCAGTACTTC.

This clone was observed a handful of times. This chain joins TRBV7-6 and TRBJ2-5, with 7 bases aligning to TRBD1. V shed 5 bases and J 5 bases; nucleotides not matched to a gene: 11. The CDR3 runs 15 residues. Germline values: CDR1 SGHVS, CDR2 FNYEAQ. CDR3 protein: CASSPEGQSRETQYF. The CDR3 DNA follows: TGTGCCAGCAGCCCAGAGGGACAGTCTAGGGAGACCCAGTACTTC.

This clone was recorded only once. CDR3 nucleotide sequence: TGTGCCAGCAGTGAATCTCTTCTAGCGGGAGTAGTTTACAATGAGCAGTTCTTC. It yields the protein CASSESLLAGVVYNEQFF. V and J are TRBV6-1 and TRBJ2-1, with 10 bases identical to TRBD2. CDR3 length equals 18 residues. In germline, CDR1 is MNHNS, CDR2 SASEGT. The V and J ends lost 2 bases and 4 bases, in that order; junction bases with no gene match: 11.

The chain has TRBV19 and TRBJ2-6; 7 bases align to TRBD1. CDR1 LNHDA and CDR2 SQIVND come from the germline V gene (reference sequence). The CDR3 spans 16 residues. J was trimmed by 0 bases and V by 5 bases; bases with no gene match: 4. The DNA of the CDR3 is TGTGCCAGTAGTGGGACAGTTCGCTCTGGGGCCAACGTCCTGACTTTC. Translated, it gives CASSGTVRSGANVLTF.

This clone was seen more than once but under ten times. This sequence joins TRBV5-1 and TRBJ2-2, with 7 nucleotides matching TRBD2. The germline gives CDR1 SGHRS, CDR2 YFSETQ. Losses at the gene ends were 4 bases for V and 4 bases for J; bases not matched to a gene: 4. This CDR3 has 14 residues. This CDR3 is CASSRLAITGELFF. The CDR3 bases are TGCGCCAGCAGCCGACTAGCCATCACCGGGGAGCTGTTTTTT.

The chain couples TRBV25-1 to TRBJ2-7; D perhaps matches TRBD2 (6 bases). CDR1 and CDR2 (germline): MGHDK, SYGVNS. The V and J ends lost 1 base and 6 bases respectively, with 13 bases between them. The CDR3 is made up of 14 amino acids. CDR3 sequence (DNA): TGTGCCAGCAGTGAATCGGACTACCGGCGCGAGCAGTACTTC. Translated: CASSESDYRREQYF.

This clone appeared a single time. V gene TRBV11-2 combines with J gene TRBJ1-1; a weak D match, TRBD1 (6 bases). V lost 1 base and J lost 3, with 9 bases in between. In germline, CDR1 is SGHAT, CDR2 FQNNGV. CDR3 length: 14 residues. For the CDR3, the DNA is TGTGCCAGCAGCTTAGCGCCAGGGGACACTGAAGCTTTCTTT. Its translation is CASSLAPGDTEAFF.

In this sample, this clone is medium-sized. This sequence joins TRBV25-1 and TRBJ2-7; 8 nucleotides align to TRBD1. With 1 base clipped from V and 2 bases from J, the junction kept 7 bases outside the gene matches. There are 16 residues in the CDR3. Germline assignment: CDR1 MGHDK and CDR2 SYGVNS. Written as DNA, the CDR3 is TGTGCCAGCAGTGAATCAAGGACAGGGTTAACCTACGAGCAGTACTTC. It codes for CASSESRTGLTYEQYF.

This sequence joins TRBV7-9 and TRBJ2-7, with D tentatively TRBD1 (5 bases). The CDR3 length is 14 residues. Per the germline V gene, CDR1 is SEHNR and CDR2 is FQNEAQ (reference sequence). The germline V and J ends were trimmed by 1 base and 2 bases, with 9 bases remaining between them. CDR3: CASSLEQGPYEQYF. In DNA, the CDR3 is TGTGCCAGCAGCTTAGAGCAGGGCCCCTACGAGCAGTACTTC.

J is TRBJ2-5 and V is TRBV11-2; no definite D call. The CDR3 consists of 16 residues. The V and J ends lost 0 bases and 1 base respectively, with 12 bases between them. Germline V gives CDR1 SGHAT, CDR2 FQNNGV. For the CDR3, the DNA is TGTGCCAGCAGCTTAGAGCTTAAGAGGAGCCAAGAGACCCAGTACTTC. This codes for CASSLELKRSQETQYF.

This chain connects TRBV9 to TRBJ2-7; 7 bases match TRBD1. The CDR3 consists of 14 residues. V was clipped by 4 bases and J by 3 bases; unmatched bases: 7. Germline-derived CDR1 and CDR2 are SGDLS and YYNGEE. The CDR3 DNA sequence: TGTGCCAGCAGCCCCGGGGACAGAGTCTACGAGCAGTACTTC. Protein product: CASSPGDRVYEQYF. Full variable domain (remainder filled in from reference TRBV9 and TRBJ2-7): DSGVTQTPKHLITATGQRVTLRCSPRSGDLSVYWYQQSLDQGLQFLIQYYNGEERAKGNILERFSAQQFPDLHSELNLSSLELGDSALYFCASSPGDRVYEQYFGPGTRLTVT.

This clone was seen a handful of times. This chain uses TRBV19 with TRBJ2-7; a weak D match, TRBD2 (5 bases). Germline V gives CDR1 LNHDA, CDR2 SQIVND (reference sequence). This CDR3 contains 16 residues. Trimming removed 5 bases at V and 2 bases at J, with 19 bases between. This CDR3 is CASSPAAGDPTYEQYF. CDR3 DNA: TGTGCCAGTAGTCCCGCAGCCGGGGATCCTACCTACGAGCAGTACTTC.

This clone showed up just a few times. The CDR3 spells CASSGGSIRDSYNEQFF. The DNA of the CDR3 is TGCGCCAGCAGTGGGGGCTCTATCCGGGACAGCTACAATGAGCAGTTCTTC. The chain has TRBV10-2 and TRBJ2-1, with 7 bases lining up with TRBD1. The CDR3 covers 17 residues. Germline V gene data show CDR1 as WSHSY and CDR2 as SAAADI. J gave up 3 bases and V 4 bases, and 12 bases lay outside the gene matches.

The J gene is TRBJ2-7, the V gene TRBV28; 10 positions match TRBD2. This CDR3 has 15 amino acids. CDR1 and CDR2 (germline): MDHEN, SYDVKM. V shed 2 bases, J shed 3 bases, and the junction held 4 bases outside the gene matches. The CDR3 DNA reads TGTGCCAGCAGTTTAGGCCGGACTAGCGGCTACGAGCAGTACTTC. This translates into CASSLGRTSGYEQYF.